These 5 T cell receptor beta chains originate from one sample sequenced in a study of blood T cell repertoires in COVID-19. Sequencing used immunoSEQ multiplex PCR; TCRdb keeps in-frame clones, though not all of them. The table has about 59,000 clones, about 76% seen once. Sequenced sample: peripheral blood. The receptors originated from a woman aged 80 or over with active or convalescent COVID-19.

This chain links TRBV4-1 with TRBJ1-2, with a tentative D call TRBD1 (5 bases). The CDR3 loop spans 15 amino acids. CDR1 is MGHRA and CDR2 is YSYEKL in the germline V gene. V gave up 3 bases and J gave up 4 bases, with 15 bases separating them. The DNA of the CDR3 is TGCGCCAGCAGCCAGGACCAGGGTTCTAGCTATGGCTACACCTTC. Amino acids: CASSQDQGSSYGYTF.

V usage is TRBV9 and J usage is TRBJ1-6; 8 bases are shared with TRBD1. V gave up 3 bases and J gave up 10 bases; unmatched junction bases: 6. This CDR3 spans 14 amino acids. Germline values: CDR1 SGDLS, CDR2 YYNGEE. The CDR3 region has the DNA TGTGCCAGCAGCGAACAGGGGGAAAGCTCACCCCTCCACTTT. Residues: CASSEQGESSPLHF.

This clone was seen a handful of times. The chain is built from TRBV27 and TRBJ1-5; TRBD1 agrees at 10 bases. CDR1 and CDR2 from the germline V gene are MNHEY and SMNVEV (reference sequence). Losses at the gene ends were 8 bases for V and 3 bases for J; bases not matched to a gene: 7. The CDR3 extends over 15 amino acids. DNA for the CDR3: TGTGCCAGCTCCCGGACAGGGGGGTTCAATCAGCCCCAGCATTTT. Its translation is CASSRTGGFNQPQHF.

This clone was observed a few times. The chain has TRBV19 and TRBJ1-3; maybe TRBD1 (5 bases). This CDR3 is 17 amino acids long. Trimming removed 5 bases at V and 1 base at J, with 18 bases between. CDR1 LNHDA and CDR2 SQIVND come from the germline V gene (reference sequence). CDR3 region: CASSSHQGGVSGNTIYF. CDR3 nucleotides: TGTGCCAGTAGTTCCCATCAAGGAGGGGTGTCTGGAAACACCATATATTTT.

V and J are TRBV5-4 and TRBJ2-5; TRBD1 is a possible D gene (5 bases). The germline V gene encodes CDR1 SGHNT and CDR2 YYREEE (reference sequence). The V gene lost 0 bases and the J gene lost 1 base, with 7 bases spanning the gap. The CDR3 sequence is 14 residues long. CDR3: CASSLGQPQETQYF. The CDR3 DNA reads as TGTGCCAGCAGCTTGGGACAGCCCCAAGAGACCCAGTACTTC.